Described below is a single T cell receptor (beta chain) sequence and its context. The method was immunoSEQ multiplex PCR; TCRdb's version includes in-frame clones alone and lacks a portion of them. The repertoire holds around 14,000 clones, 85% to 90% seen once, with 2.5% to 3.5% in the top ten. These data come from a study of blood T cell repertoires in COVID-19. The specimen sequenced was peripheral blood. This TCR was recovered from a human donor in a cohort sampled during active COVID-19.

CDR3: CASSLGSGTGELFF. The DNA for the CDR3 is TGCGCCAGCAGCTTGGGGAGCGGGACCGGGGAGCTGTTTTTT. The chain couples TRBV5-1 to TRBJ2-2; D may be TRBD2 (6 bases). Per the germline V gene, CDR1 is SGHRS and CDR2 is YFSETQ. V was clipped by 0 bases and J by 5 bases, with 8 bases between them. This CDR3 comprises 14 residues.